The 9 T cell receptor beta chains below come from one sample, sequenced in a study of blood T cell repertoires in COVID-19. Measured with immunoSEQ multiplex PCR; TCRdb has only the in-frame clones, and not every one. Among 25,000 to 35,000 clones listed, approximately 89% were seen once. What was sequenced was peripheral blood. The receptor set was obtained from a human donor with acute or convalescent COVID-19. The donor label of this sample is uncertain.

The sample holds one count of this clone. V and J are TRBV3-1 (or the pseudogene TRBV3-2) and TRBJ2-7; weak D call: TRBD1 (5 bases). The V end was cut by 8 bases, the J end by 2 bases, with 10 bases between. The CDR3 sequence is 12 residues long. Germline CDR1 and CDR2: LGHDT and YNNKEL (reference sequence). The CDR3 DNA reads TGTGCCAGCGGGGCAGGAGCCTACGAGCAGTACTTC. Translating it yields CASGAGAYEQYF.

V gene TRBV7-9 combines with J gene TRBJ2-7; 8 bases match TRBD1. The J segment lost 6 bases and the V segment lost 5 bases, leaving 9 bases of the junction unmatched. The CDR3 has 14 amino acids. CDR1 SEHNR and CDR2 FQNEAQ come from the germline V gene (reference sequence). Here the CDR3 DNA reads TGTGCCAGCAGCCAAGGACAGGGTCAGGGCGAGCAGTACTTC. It is translated as CASSQGQGQGEQYF. The entire variable domain, with the rest obtained from reference TRBV7-9 and TRBJ2-7, is as follows: DTGVSQNPRHKITKRGQNVTFRCDPISEHNRLYWYRQTLGQGPEFLTYFQNEAQLEKSRLLSDRFSAERPKGSFSTLEIQRTEQGDSAMYLCASSQGQGQGEQYFGPGTRLTVT.

The chain employs TRBV28 and TRBJ1-1; no clear D. The V end lost 10 bases, the J end lost 9 bases, and 15 bases lay between the germline ends. From germline, CDR1 is MDHEN and CDR2 SYDVKM. This CDR3 has 11 amino acids. CDR3 DNA sequence: TGTGCCACTCTTACCCGGGGAAAAGCTTTCTTT. Its protein is CATLTRGKAFF.

V gene TRBV9 combines with J gene TRBJ2-5, with 8 bases lining up with TRBD2. Trimming at V came to 0 bases and at J to 1 base, leaving 5 bases not matched to a gene. CDR1 SGDLS and CDR2 YYNGEE come from the germline V gene. This CDR3 comprises 16 residues. CDR3 sequence reads: CASSVGPGGPQETQYF. The CDR3 DNA follows: TGTGCCAGCAGCGTAGGCCCGGGGGGGCCCCAAGAGACCCAGTACTTC.

This chain connects TRBV27 to TRBJ1-6; a possible D gene is TRBD1 (6 bases). From germline, CDR1 is MNHEY and CDR2 SMNVEV (reference sequence). This CDR3 has 16 residues. V dropped 5 bases and J dropped 7 bases, with 18 bases sitting between them. CDR3 region: CASSLRRTANNSPLHF. The CDR3, as DNA: TGTGCCAGCAGTCTCCGTCGGACAGCTAACAATTCACCCCTCCACTTT.

The chain carries TRBV7-2 and TRBJ1-6; 8 bases align to TRBD1. Trimming removed 4 bases from V and 7 bases from J; junction bases left unmatched: 0. CDR1 and CDR2 from the germline V gene are SGHTA and FQGNSA. This CDR3 has 13 residues. The chain's CDR3 is CASSWTGNSPLHF. CDR3 coding DNA: TGTGCCAGCAGCTGGACAGGGAATTCACCCCTCCACTTT. The variable domain in full, completed from reference TRBV7-2 and TRBJ1-6, reads GAGVSQSPSNKVTEKGKDVELRCDPISGHTALYWYRQSLGQGLEFLIYFQGNSAPDKSGLPSDRFSAERTGGSVSTLTIQRTQQEDSAVYLCASSWTGNSPLHFGNGTRLTVT.

The V call is TRBV4-3, the J call TRBJ2-7, with TRBD1 matching over 10 bases. Trimming removed 1 base from V and 4 bases from J; junction bases left unmatched: 10. There are 17 residues in the CDR3. Germline CDR1 reads LGHNA; CDR2 reads YSLEER. The CDR3 sequence is CASSQGLRGQGLYEQYF. The CDR3 DNA reads TGCGCCAGCAGCCAAGGGCTAAGGGGACAGGGGTTATACGAGCAGTACTTC.

The chain is built from TRBV3-1 (or the pseudogene TRBV3-2) and TRBJ1-2; D is unclear. This CDR3 has 12 amino acids. V was shortened by 4 bases and J by 4 bases, with 7 bases between the two germline ends. Germline V gene lookup returns CDR1 LGHDT and CDR2 YNNKEL (reference sequence). The CDR3 reads CASSPGPYGYTF. CDR3 nucleotide sequence: TGTGCCAGCAGCCCTGGCCCCTATGGCTACACCTTC.

The CDR3 DNA follows: TGTGCCAGCAGCCGACGCGGGAGCTCCTACAATGAGCAGTTCTTC. Amino acid sequence: CASSRRGSSYNEQFF. The V call is TRBV14, the J call TRBJ2-1, with 7 bases matching TRBD2. Germline V gene sequence: CDR1 SGHDN, CDR2 FVKESK. V was clipped by 4 bases and J by 0 bases; unmatched bases: 3. The CDR3 is 15 residues long.